This TCR beta chain derives from a study of blood T cells in healthy people across ages. The CDR3 sequence is 15 residues long. J gave up 7 bases and V 3 bases, and 7 bases lay outside the gene matches. The V gene's germline CDR1 is SGHTA and CDR2 FQGNSA. PCR was performed a second time for roughly 7 to 12 cycles using a sample-barcoded 5' primer and a J-beta primer mix. Each CDR3 protein gets one entry after TCRdb re-called the 5' RACE reads with MiXCR. The data contain approximately 800,000 distinct CDR3 sequences, 35% to 40% of them seen just once; the ten biggest clones take up 10% to 15%. The J gene is TRBJ2-2, the V gene TRBV7-2; 8 positions agree with TRBD1. Specimen: blood. The sequence derives from a man aged 18 to 35 in good health. CDR3 in amino acids: CASSLRQGMGGELFF. The CDR3 DNA reads as TGTGCCAGCAGCTTGAGACAGGGGATGGGCGGGGAGCTGTTTTTT.